This TCR beta chain was obtained from a study of T cells in Graves' hyperthyroidism and ophthalmopathy. This clonotype was counted at least ten times. What it binds is unknown. Regions amplified from RNA transcripts were the TCR beta CDR3 regions. The HTBI primer set drove a first-round RT-PCR of the TCR CDR3. TCRdb redid the calling of the multiplex PCR reads with MiXCR, one entry per CDR3 protein. This table has hundreds of thousands of distinct CDR3 sequences, about 15% appearing once. Between the trimmed V and J ends, which lost 2 bases and 0 bases, there was a span of 11 bases. This CDR3 is 15 amino acids long. Germline CDR1 reads SGDLS; CDR2 reads YYNGEE. Study results and caveats: Among thyroid clonotypes expanded above 0.001, most also appeared in blood.

The study included ophthalmopathy patients with Clinical Activity Score at least 3, NOSPECS grade at least 4 and duration under 3 months. Uncontrolled infection, other autoimmune disease, pregnancy or lactation excluded patients. Clinical symptoms, serum thyroxine, TRAb, thyroid ultrasound and orbital computed tomography informed diagnoses. The chain uses TRBV9 and TRBJ1-1; no clear D gene. This receptor was taken from a woman aged 45-65 years with Graves' ophthalmopathy. Sequencing used blood. The CDR3 protein is CASSVGQVMNTEAFF. The CDR3 DNA reads as TGTGCCAGCAGCGTCGGGCAGGTCATGAACACTGAAGCTTTCTTT. Full variable domain (outside the CDR3, taken from reference TRBV9 and TRBJ1-1): DSGVTQTPKHLITATGQRVTLRCSPRSGDLSVYWYQQSLDQGLQFLIQYYNGEERAKGNILERFSAQQFPDLHSELNLSSLELGDSALYFCASSVGQVMNTEAFFGQGTRLTVV.